This record concerns one T cell receptor beta chain sequence. The V end was cut by 0 bases, the J end by 11 bases, with 13 bases between. Germline CDR1 reads SQVTM; CDR2 reads ANQGSEA. The CDR3 is made up of 12 amino acids. TCRdb passed the 5' RACE reads through MiXCR, listing each CDR3 protein once. The top ten hold about 9.9% of the sample, which has under 45,000 distinct CDR3 sequences, roughly 10% seen once. This sample is part of a study of early T cells in non-severe SARS-CoV-2 infection. The overall study: Sequencing targeted bulk RNA from unsorted whole blood, leaving chains unpaired.

The sequence derives from an adult who was a healthcare worker with PCR-confirmed SARS-CoV-2 infection or an uninfected control (not recorded which). The chain links TRBV29-1 to TRBJ1-1, with D perhaps matching TRBD1 (5 bases). Specimen: whole blood. The chain's CDR3 is CSVEEPGLPAFF. The CDR3 region has the DNA TGCAGCGTTGAAGAACCGGGACTCCCGGCTTTCTTT.